The 30 T cell receptor beta chains reported below all come from one sample, sequenced in a study of blood T cell repertoires in COVID-19. TCRdb keeps only in-frame clones here, not all; method: immunoSEQ multiplex PCR. The sample has 200,000 or so clones; roughly 84% are singletons. Material: peripheral blood. The receptors were gathered from a man in his fifties or sixties with COVID-19, enrolled during active disease.

The chain recombines TRBV7-3 with TRBJ2-3, with 9 bases fitting TRBD1. This CDR3 has 16 residues. After removal of 5 bases from V and 4 bases from J, the junction contained 10 bases not matched to a gene. In germline, CDR1 is SGHTA, CDR2 FQGTGA. CDR3: CASSPWTGDLPDTQYF. CDR3 nucleotide sequence: TGTGCCAGCAGCCCATGGACAGGGGACCTGCCAGATACGCAGTATTTT.

This chain connects TRBV27 to TRBJ2-7, with D perhaps TRBD2 (5 bases). The germline gives CDR1 MNHEY, CDR2 SMNVEV (reference sequence). V was shortened by 5 bases and J by 2 bases, with 7 bases between the two germline ends. This CDR3 spans 12 amino acids. In DNA form, the CDR3 reads TGTGCCAGCAGTGCCGGGGCCTACGAGCAGTACTTC. Translated: CASSAGAYEQYF.

This clone appeared a few times. The chain is built from TRBV28 and TRBJ2-7, with a tentative D call TRBD1 (6 bases). CDR3 size: 14 residues. CDR1 and CDR2 from the germline V gene are MDHEN and SYDVKM. Trimming left V 3 bases short and J 2 bases short, with 11 bases between. The CDR3 DNA reads as TGTGCCAGCAGTTTGGGCAGGGGCCCCTACGAGCAGTACTTC. As protein: CASSLGRGPYEQYF.

This clone occurred many times. The chain is built from TRBV3-1 (or the pseudogene TRBV3-2) and TRBJ2-7, with a possible D match to TRBD2 (6 bases). With 0 bases removed from V and 0 bases from J, the gap between germline ends came to 15 bases. CDR3 size: 17 residues. Germline V CDR1 and CDR2: LGHDT, YNNKEL (reference sequence). The DNA of the CDR3 is TGTGCCAGCAGCCAAGATCATCCGGGGGTACCCTCCTACGAGCAGTACTTC. Translated, it gives CASSQDHPGVPSYEQYF.

The chain combines TRBV10-1 with TRBJ2-5; D possibly corresponds to TRBD2 (6 bases). Trimming removed 0 bases at V and 5 bases at J, with 7 bases between. This CDR3 comprises 13 residues. Per the germline V gene, CDR1 is WNHNN and CDR2 is SYGVQD (reference sequence). CDR3 residues: CASSESGGETQYF. The DNA of the CDR3 is TGCGCCAGCAGTGAGTCGGGGGGTGAGACCCAGTACTTC.

CDR3 amino acids: CASSIGLAAGELFF. The CDR3 coding sequence is TGTGCCAGTAGTATAGGACTAGCGGCCGGGGAGCTGTTTTTT. The rearrangement links TRBV19 to TRBJ2-2, with TRBD2 identical over 9 bases. CDR3 length: 14 amino acids. The V segment lost 1 base and the J segment 6 bases; nucleotides outside the gene matches: 0. Germline CDR1 and CDR2: LNHDA and SQIVND (reference sequence).

The chain uses TRBV5-1 and TRBJ2-3; a possible D gene is TRBD1 (6 bases). Trimming shortened V by 2 bases and J by 2 bases, and 9 bases separated the two germline ends. CDR3 length: 14 amino acids. Germline loops: CDR1 SGHRS, CDR2 YFSETQ. The chain's CDR3 is CASSLQGPTDTQYF. The CDR3, as DNA: TGCGCCAGCAGCTTACAGGGTCCCACAGATACGCAGTATTTT.

This chain connects TRBV6-5 to TRBJ1-2; weak D call: TRBD1 (5 bases). There are 15 residues in the CDR3. V was cut by 5 bases and J by 1 base, with 14 bases left in between. Germline values: CDR1 MNHEY, CDR2 SVGAGI. CDR3 loop: CASSPDQGDNYGYTF. The DNA for the CDR3 is TGTGCCAGCAGTCCCGACCAGGGCGATAACTATGGCTACACCTTC.

The gene calls are TRBV19 and TRBJ2-7, with D possibly matching TRBD2 (6 bases). Trimming removed 3 bases at V and 0 bases at J, with 15 bases between. CDR1 and CDR2 (germline): LNHDA, SQIVND (reference sequence). The CDR3 is 16 amino acids. The CDR3 coding sequence is TGTGCCAGTAGTATCAGGGCCGGGGGAGACTCCTACGAGCAGTACTTC. Protein: CASSIRAGGDSYEQYF.

This chain uses TRBV5-1 with TRBJ2-1; TRBD2 matches 10 bases. Germline V gene sequence: CDR1 SGHRS, CDR2 YFSETQ. The CDR3 is 16 amino acids. V shed 4 bases and J 6 bases; nucleotides not matched to a gene: 10. In nucleotides, the CDR3 is TGCGCCAGCAGCGGGGGACTAGCGCACGATATCAATGAGCAGTTCTTC. This gives the protein CASSGGLAHDINEQFF. Supplemented by reference TRBV5-1 and TRBJ2-1, the full variable domain reads KAGVTQTPRYLIKTRGQQVTLSCSPISGHRSVSWYQQTPGQGLQFLFEYFSETQRNKGNFPGRFSGRQFSNSRSEMNVSTLELGDSALYLCASSGGLAHDINEQFFGPGTRLTVL.

The rearrangement joins TRBV2 to TRBJ1-1; maybe TRBD1 (5 bases). Germline V CDR1 and CDR2: SNHLY, FYNNEI. The germline V and J ends were trimmed by 5 bases and 6 bases, with 10 bases remaining between them. The CDR3 loop spans 12 amino acids. CDR3 protein: CASSPGPPEAFF. CDR3 sequence (DNA): TGTGCCAGCAGTCCAGGGCCCCCTGAAGCTTTCTTT.

The chain employs TRBV27 and TRBJ2-3; 10 nucleotides line up with TRBD2. This CDR3 is built from 19 residues. V was clipped by 3 bases and J by 1 base; unmatched bases: 13. Per the germline V gene, CDR1 is MNHEY and CDR2 is SMNVEV (reference sequence). CDR3 region: CASSFPNPQREGRTDTQYF. For the CDR3, the DNA is TGTGCCAGCAGTTTCCCGAACCCGCAGCGGGAGGGCCGCACAGATACGCAGTATTTT.

The J gene is TRBJ1-2, the V gene TRBV27, with D possibly being TRBD1 (5 bases). Trimming shortened V by 0 bases and J by 5 bases, and 13 bases separated the two germline ends. The CDR3 has 15 residues. CDR1 and CDR2 from the germline V gene are MNHEY and SMNVEV (reference sequence). The CDR3: CASSLSEGQEYGYTF. As DNA, the CDR3 is TGTGCCAGCAGTTTATCGGAGGGGCAGGAGTATGGCTACACCTTC.

The V call is TRBV27, the J call TRBJ2-7; a possible D gene is TRBD1 (5 bases). V dropped 5 bases and J dropped 2 bases, with 13 bases sitting between them. Germline lookup yields CDR1 MNHEY and CDR2 SMNVEV (reference sequence). CDR3 length: 14 residues. The CDR3 is CASSPHRKTYEQYF. The CDR3 region has the DNA TGTGCCAGCAGTCCCCACAGGAAGACCTACGAGCAGTACTTC.

The chain recombines TRBV5-6 with TRBJ2-1; 15 bases map to TRBD2. The V gene's germline CDR1 is SGHDT and CDR2 YYEEEE. V gave up 4 bases and J gave up 0 bases; unmatched junction bases: 5. The CDR3 runs to 18 residues. The CDR3 nucleotides are TGTGCCAGCAGCCGGACTAGCGGGGGGGCCAACTCCTACAATGAGCAGTTCTTC. Translation: CASSRTSGGANSYNEQFF.

The chain couples TRBV15 to TRBJ2-7; D uncertain. CDR1 LNHNV and CDR2 YYDKDF come from the germline V gene (reference sequence). The CDR3 covers 12 residues. The V gene lost 0 bases and the J gene lost 3 bases, with 3 bases spanning the gap. The CDR3 reads CATSRDGYEQYF. The DNA for the CDR3 is TGTGCCACCAGCAGAGACGGCTACGAGCAGTACTTC.

A remark on this clone: It is likely a read error, because the conserved phenylalanine at the end of the CDR3 is missing. The DNA is left out, because the CDR3 cannot be placed on it with certainty; the CDR3 is given as TCRdb lists it. The chain recombines TRBV11-1 with TRBJ2-7; TRBD2, the D gene given by the table, was not confirmed from the DNA. Germline lookup yields CDR1 SGHAT and CDR2 FQDESV (reference sequence). The CDR3 length is 10 residues, termini included. The CDR3 reads CASSQTPVVL.

The J gene is TRBJ2-3, the V gene TRBV2; perhaps TRBD1 as D (6 bases). V gave up 6 bases and J gave up 0 bases, with 10 bases separating them. Germline-derived CDR1 and CDR2 are SNHLY and FYNNEI. The CDR3 length is 14 residues. The CDR3 is CASRMDSSTDTQYF. The CDR3 DNA reads as TGTGCCAGCAGGATGGACAGTAGCACAGATACGCAGTATTTT.

The chain has TRBV24-1 and TRBJ2-1; D unresolved. V shed 3 bases and J shed 5 bases, with 16 bases lying between them. The CDR3 is made up of 16 amino acids. Germline V CDR1 and CDR2: KGHDR, SFDVKD. CDR3 nucleotide sequence: TGTGCCACCAGTGATCGGTCGGCAGGTGGAAACAATGAGCAGTTCTTC. As protein: CATSDRSAGGNNEQFF.

The chain links TRBV5-4 to TRBJ1-2, with 8 bases lining up with TRBD1. The CDR3 has 16 residues. CDR1 is SGHNT and CDR2 is YYREEE in the germline V gene (reference sequence). The V and J ends lost 4 bases and 7 bases, in that order; junction bases with no gene match: 15. CDR3 coding DNA: TGTGCCAGCAGCCTTGGGGGGTCGCAGGGGGCGCGTGGCTACACCTTC. This encodes CASSLGGSQGARGYTF.

This clone was observed a handful of times. The rearrangement links TRBV4-3 to TRBJ1-1; a weak D match, TRBD1 (5 bases). Germline CDR1 LGHNA, CDR2 YSLEER. The CDR3 has 15 residues. Trimming removed 2 bases at V and 4 bases at J, with 14 bases between. This CDR3 reads CASSQRQLGATEAFF. The CDR3 coding sequence is TGCGCCAGCAGCCAACGACAGTTAGGGGCCACTGAAGCTTTCTTT.

For the CDR3, the DNA is TGTGCCAGCAGCGGAACAGGGATGGCTCAGCCCCAGCATTTT. Protein product: CASSGTGMAQPQHF. The chain has TRBV5-6 and TRBJ1-5, with D tentatively TRBD1 (6 bases). CDR3 length: 14 amino acids. The V gene lost 4 bases and the J gene lost 6 bases, with 14 bases spanning the gap. The germline gives CDR1 SGHDT, CDR2 YYEEEE.

V gene TRBV7-9 combines with J gene TRBJ1-1; 9 nucleotides agree with TRBD1. Per germline, CDR1 SEHNR and CDR2 FQNEAQ (reference sequence). CDR3 size: 15 residues. V lost 6 bases, J lost 1 base, and 6 bases stayed unmatched. DNA for the CDR3: TGTGCCAGCAGTACAGGGGGCTTTACGAACACTGAAGCTTTCTTT. Residues: CASSTGGFTNTEAFF. The full variable domain, with the rest looked up from reference TRBV7-9 and TRBJ1-1, is DTGVSQNPRHKITKRGQNVTFRCDPISEHNRLYWYRQTLGQGPEFLTYFQNEAQLEKSRLLSDRFSAERPKGSFSTLEIQRTEQGDSAMYLCASSTGGFTNTEAFFGQGTRLTVV.

The chain couples TRBV12-3 or TRBV12-4 to TRBJ2-5; 7 nucleotides line up with TRBD1. The CDR3 extends over 13 amino acids. Trimming cost V 6 bases and J 5 bases; bases outside gene matches: 6. For the CDR3, the DNA is TGTGCCAGCAGCCCAGACAGGGAGGAGACCCAGTACTTC. Encoded protein: CASSPDREETQYF.

The chain employs TRBV28 and TRBJ1-6, with D hard to call. The germline V gene has CDR1 MDHEN and CDR2 SYDVKM. Trimming left V 7 bases short and J 9 bases short, with 22 bases between. The CDR3 loop spans 16 amino acids. The CDR3, as DNA: TGTGCCAGCACCACAAGGGAGGGCAATAAGGGTTCACCCCTCCACTTT. It codes for CASTTREGNKGSPLHF.

This clone was detected only once. The rearrangement links TRBV2 to TRBJ2-7, with D hard to call. The CDR3 has 13 amino acids. Germline lookup yields CDR1 SNHLY and CDR2 FYNNEI. Trimming took 0 bases from V and 5 from J, leaving 8 bases between them. The CDR3 region has the DNA TGTGCCAGCAGTGAAGCTTGGAGCAACGAGCAGTACTTC. Translating gives CASSEAWSNEQYF.

V gene TRBV7-2 combines with J gene TRBJ2-7, with D tentatively TRBD2 (7 bases). Trimming stripped 4 bases from V and 7 bases from J, with 14 bases between. Germline V gene data show CDR1 as SGHTA and CDR2 as FQGNSA. CDR3 length equals 13 residues. The DNA of the CDR3 is TGTGCCAGCAGCTCCGCGGGGGCGGGTGAGCAGTACTTC. Protein sequence: CASSSAGAGEQYF.

The chain recombines TRBV19 with TRBJ1-6; D may be TRBD1 (5 bases). CDR1 LNHDA and CDR2 SQIVND come from the germline V gene (reference sequence). The CDR3 spans 13 residues. The V end lost 9 bases, the J end lost 7 bases, and 13 bases lay between the germline ends. The CDR3 protein is CASARDLNSPLHF. For the CDR3, the DNA is TGTGCCAGCGCACGGGACTTAAATTCACCCCTCCACTTT.

This clone has a handful of counts. CDR3 sequence (DNA): TGCGCCAGCAGCTTGTTCCCGGGACAGATGATCTATGGCTACACCTTC. Translation: CASSLFPGQMIYGYTF. The J gene is TRBJ1-2, the V gene TRBV5-1, with TRBD1 identical over 7 bases. J lost 4 bases, V lost 1 base, and 10 bases had no gene match. Looked up from germline, CDR1 is SGHRS and CDR2 is YFSETQ. The length of the CDR3 is 16 residues. The full variable domain, rest sourced from reference TRBV5-1 and TRBJ1-2, is KAGVTQTPRYLIKTRGQQVTLSCSPISGHRSVSWYQQTPGQGLQFLFEYFSETQRNKGNFPGRFSGRQFSNSRSEMNVSTLELGDSALYLCASSLFPGQMIYGYTFGSGTRLTVV.

This chain links TRBV6-2 or TRBV6-3 with TRBJ1-1; D is unclear. V gave up 4 bases and J gave up 1 base, with 13 bases separating them. Germline V gene sequence: CDR1 MNHEY, CDR2 SVGEGT. The CDR3 consists of 15 residues. The CDR3 sequence: CASSFPAGGNTEAFF. The CDR3 DNA reads TGTGCCAGCAGTTTCCCAGCGGGAGGGAACACTGAAGCTTTCTTT.